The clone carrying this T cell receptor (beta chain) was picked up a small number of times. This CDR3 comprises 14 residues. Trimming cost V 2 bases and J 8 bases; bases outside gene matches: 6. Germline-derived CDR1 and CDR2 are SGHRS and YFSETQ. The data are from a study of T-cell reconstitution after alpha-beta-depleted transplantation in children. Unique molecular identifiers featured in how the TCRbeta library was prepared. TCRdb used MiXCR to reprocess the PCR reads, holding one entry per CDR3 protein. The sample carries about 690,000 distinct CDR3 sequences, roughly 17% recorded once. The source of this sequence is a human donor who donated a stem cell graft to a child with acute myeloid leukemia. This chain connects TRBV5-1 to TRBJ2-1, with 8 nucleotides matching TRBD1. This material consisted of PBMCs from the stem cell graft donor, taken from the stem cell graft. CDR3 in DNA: TGCGCCAGCAGCTTAAGGACAGGGTTCGATGAGCAGTTCTTC. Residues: CASSLRTGFDEQFF.